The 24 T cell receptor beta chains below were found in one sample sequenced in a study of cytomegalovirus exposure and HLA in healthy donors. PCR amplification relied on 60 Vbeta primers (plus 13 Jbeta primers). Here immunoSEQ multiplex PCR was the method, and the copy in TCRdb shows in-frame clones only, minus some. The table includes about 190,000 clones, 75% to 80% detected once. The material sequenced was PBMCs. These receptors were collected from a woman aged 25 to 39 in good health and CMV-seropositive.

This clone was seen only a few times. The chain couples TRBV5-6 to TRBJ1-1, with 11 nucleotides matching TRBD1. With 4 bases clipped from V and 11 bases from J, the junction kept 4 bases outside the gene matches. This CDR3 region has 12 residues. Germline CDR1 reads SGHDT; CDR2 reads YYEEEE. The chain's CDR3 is CASSPGTGGAFF. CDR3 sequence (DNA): TGTGCCAGCAGCCCCGGGACAGGGGGGGCTTTCTTT.

The CDR3 spells CASSPVFSGNTIYF. CDR3 sequence (DNA): TGTGCCAGCAGCCCGGTCTTTTCTGGAAACACCATATATTTT. The chain has TRBV7-2 and TRBJ1-3; D is uncertain. Deletions cut 5 bases from V and 1 base from J, with 9 bases between. CDR1 is SGHTA, CDR2 FQGNSA, per germline. CDR3 length equals 14 residues. The full variable domain, rest sourced from reference TRBV7-2 and TRBJ1-3, is GAGVSQSPSNKVTEKGKDVELRCDPISGHTALYWYRQSLGQGLEFLIYFQGNSAPDKSGLPSDRFSAERTGGSVSTLTIQRTQQEDSAVYLCASSPVFSGNTIYFGEGSWLTVV.

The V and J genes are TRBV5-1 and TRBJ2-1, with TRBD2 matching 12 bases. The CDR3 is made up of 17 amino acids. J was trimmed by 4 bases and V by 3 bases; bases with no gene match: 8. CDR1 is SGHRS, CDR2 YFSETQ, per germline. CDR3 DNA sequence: TGCGCCAGCAGCTCAGGACTAGCGGGGACGGGATACAATGAGCAGTTCTTC. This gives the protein CASSSGLAGTGYNEQFF.

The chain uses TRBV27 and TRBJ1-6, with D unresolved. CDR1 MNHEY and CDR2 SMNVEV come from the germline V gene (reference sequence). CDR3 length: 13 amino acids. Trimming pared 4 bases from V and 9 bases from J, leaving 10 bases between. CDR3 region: CASSSVSGSPLHF. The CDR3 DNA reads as TGTGCCAGCAGTTCAGTTAGCGGTTCACCCCTCCACTTT.

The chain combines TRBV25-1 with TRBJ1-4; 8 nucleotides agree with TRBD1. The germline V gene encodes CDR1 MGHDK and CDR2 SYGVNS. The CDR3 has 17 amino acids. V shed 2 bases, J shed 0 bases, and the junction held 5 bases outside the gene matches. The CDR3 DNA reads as TGTGCCAGCAGTGAAGCCAGGGGGCTCGCAACTAATGAAAAACTGTTTTTT. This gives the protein CASSEARGLATNEKLFF.

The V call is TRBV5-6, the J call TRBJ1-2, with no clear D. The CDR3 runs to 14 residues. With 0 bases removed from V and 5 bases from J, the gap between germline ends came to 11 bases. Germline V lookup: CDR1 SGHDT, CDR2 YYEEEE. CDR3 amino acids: CASSLAGRVYGYTF. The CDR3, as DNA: TGTGCCAGCAGCTTGGCCGGTAGAGTATATGGCTACACCTTC.

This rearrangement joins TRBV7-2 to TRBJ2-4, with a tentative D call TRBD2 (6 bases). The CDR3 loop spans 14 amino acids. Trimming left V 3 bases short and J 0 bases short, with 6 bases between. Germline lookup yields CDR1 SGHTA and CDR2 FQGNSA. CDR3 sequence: CASSLGGAKNIQYF. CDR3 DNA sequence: TGTGCCAGCAGCTTGGGGGGAGCCAAAAACATTCAGTACTTC.

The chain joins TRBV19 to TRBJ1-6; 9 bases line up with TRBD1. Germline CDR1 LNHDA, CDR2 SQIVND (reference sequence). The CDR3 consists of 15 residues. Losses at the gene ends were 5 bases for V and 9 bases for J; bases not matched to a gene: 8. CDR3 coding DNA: TGTGCCAGTAGTCCCGGGACAGGGCAGGGTTCACCCCTCCACTTT. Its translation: CASSPGTGQGSPLHF.

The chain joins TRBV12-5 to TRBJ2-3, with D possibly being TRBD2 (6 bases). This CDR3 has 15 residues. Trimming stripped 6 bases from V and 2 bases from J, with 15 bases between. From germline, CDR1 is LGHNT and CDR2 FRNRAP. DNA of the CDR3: TGTGCTAGTGGCCTGGGACTTATCGACACAGATACGCAGTATTTT. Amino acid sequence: CASGLGLIDTDTQYF.

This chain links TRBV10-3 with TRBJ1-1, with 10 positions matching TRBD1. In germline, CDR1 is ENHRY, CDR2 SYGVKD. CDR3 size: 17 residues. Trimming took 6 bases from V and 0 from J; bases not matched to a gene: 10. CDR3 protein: CAISPGTGVSMNTEAFF. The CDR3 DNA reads TGTGCCATCAGCCCCGGGACAGGGGTTTCCATGAACACTGAAGCTTTCTTT.

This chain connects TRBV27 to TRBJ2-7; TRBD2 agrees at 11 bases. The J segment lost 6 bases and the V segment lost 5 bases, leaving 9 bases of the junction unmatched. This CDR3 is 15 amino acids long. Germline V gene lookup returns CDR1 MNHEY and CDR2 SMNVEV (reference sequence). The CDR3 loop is CASSLTSGRSAEQYF. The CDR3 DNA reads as TGTGCCAGCAGTCTTACTAGCGGGAGATCTGCCGAGCAGTACTTC.

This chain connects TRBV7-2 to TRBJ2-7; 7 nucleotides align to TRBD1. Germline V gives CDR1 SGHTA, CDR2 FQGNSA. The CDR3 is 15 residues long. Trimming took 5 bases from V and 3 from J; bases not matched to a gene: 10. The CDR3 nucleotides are TGTGCCAGCAGCCCCACAGGGGCCTCGGTCTACGAGCAGTACTTC. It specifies CASSPTGASVYEQYF.

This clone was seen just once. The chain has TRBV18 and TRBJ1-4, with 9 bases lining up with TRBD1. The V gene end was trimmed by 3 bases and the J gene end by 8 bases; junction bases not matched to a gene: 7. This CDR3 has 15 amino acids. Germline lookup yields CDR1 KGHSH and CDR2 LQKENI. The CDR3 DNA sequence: TGTGCCAGCTCACCGGACGGGACAGGGTCCGAAAAACTGTTTTTT. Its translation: CASSPDGTGSEKLFF.

The CDR3 DNA sequence: TGTGCCAGCAGTTTATTCAGGGGTCGTAGTAATGAGCAGTTCTTC. Translation gives CASSLFRGRSNEQFF. The chain employs TRBV28 and TRBJ2-1, with a weak D call TRBD1 (6 bases). V shed 1 base and J shed 7 bases, with 14 bases lying between them. Germline V CDR1 and CDR2: MDHEN, SYDVKM. The CDR3 contains 15 residues.

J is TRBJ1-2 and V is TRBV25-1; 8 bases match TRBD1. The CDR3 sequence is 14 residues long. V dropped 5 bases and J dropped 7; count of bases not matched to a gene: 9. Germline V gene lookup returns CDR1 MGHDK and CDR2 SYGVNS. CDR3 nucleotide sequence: TGTGCCAGCAGTTCCCTCGGACAGGGTCGTGGCTACACCTTC. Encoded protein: CASSSLGQGRGYTF.

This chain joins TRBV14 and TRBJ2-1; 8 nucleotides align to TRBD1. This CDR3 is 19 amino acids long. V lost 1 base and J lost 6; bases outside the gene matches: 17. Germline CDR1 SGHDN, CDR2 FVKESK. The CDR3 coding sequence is TGTGCCAGCAGCCAAGGCAGGGCAGGGCGGACAGGGTTTTTCAATGAGCAGTTCTTC. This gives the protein CASSQGRAGRTGFFNEQFF.

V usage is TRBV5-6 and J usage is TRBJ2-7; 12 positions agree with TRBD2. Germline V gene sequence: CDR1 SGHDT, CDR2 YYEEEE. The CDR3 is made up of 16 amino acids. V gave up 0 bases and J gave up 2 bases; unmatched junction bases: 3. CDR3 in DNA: TGTGCCAGCAGCTTGGCCTGGACTAGCGGGACCTACGAGCAGTACTTC. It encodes CASSLAWTSGTYEQYF.

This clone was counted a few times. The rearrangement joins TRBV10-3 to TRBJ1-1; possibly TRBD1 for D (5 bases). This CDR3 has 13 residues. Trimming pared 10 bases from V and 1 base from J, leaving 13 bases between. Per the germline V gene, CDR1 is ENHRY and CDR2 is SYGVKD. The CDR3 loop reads CARAPGENTEAFF. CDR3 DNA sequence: TGTGCCAGGGCACCGGGGGAGAACACTGAAGCTTTCTTT.

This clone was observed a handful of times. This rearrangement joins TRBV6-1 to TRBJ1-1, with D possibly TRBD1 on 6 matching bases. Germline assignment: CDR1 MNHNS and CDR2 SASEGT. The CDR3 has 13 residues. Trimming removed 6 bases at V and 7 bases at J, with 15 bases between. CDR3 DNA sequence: TGTGCCAGCAGCGACCAGGGGTTCAGTGAAGCTTTCTTT. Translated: CASSDQGFSEAFF.

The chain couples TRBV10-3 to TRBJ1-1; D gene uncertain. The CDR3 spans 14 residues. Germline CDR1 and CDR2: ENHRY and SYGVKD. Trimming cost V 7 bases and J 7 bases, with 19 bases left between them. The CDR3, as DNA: TGTGCCATCACCCCAGCGAGGCGCCTCGGTGAAGCTTTCTTT. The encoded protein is CAITPARRLGEAFF.

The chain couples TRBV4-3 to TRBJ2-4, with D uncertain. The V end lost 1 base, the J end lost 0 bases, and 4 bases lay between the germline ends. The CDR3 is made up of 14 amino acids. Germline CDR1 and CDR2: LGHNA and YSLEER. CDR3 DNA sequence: TGCGCCAGCAGCCAAGCACTAGCCAAAAACATTCAGTACTTC. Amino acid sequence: CASSQALAKNIQYF.

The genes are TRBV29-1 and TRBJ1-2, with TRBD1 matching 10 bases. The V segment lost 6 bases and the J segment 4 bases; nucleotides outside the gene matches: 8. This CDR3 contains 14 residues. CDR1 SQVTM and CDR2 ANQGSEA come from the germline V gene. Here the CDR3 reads CSVETGGLLYGYTF. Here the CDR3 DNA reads TGCAGCGTAGAGACAGGGGGCTTGCTCTATGGCTACACCTTC.

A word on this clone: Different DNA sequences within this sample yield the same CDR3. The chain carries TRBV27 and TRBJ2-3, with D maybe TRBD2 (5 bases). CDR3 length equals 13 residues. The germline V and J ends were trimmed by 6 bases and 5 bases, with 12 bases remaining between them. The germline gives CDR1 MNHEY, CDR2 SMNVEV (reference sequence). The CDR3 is CASSLDGVDTQYF. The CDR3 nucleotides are TGTGCCAGCAGCCTCGACGGGGTAGATACGCAGTATTTT.

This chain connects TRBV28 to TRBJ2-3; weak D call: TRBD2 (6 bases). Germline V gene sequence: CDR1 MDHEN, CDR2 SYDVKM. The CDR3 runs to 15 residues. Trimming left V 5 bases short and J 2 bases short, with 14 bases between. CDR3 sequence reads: CASSPASGYTDTQYF. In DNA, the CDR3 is TGTGCCAGCAGTCCAGCCAGCGGGTACACAGATACGCAGTATTTT.